Listed below are T cell receptor beta chains from one sample, sequenced in a study of shared clonotypes between healthy human individuals. The repertoire was sequenced with immunoSEQ multiplex PCR; TCRdb's copy has only in-frame clones and lacks some. The sample has 740,000 or so clones; more than 70% are singletons. The source material was memory CD4+ T cells sorted from blood. These receptors were obtained from a woman in her twenties or thirties in good health. The CDR3 runs from the conserved cysteine through the conserved F or W. Each record gives: J gene, V gene, D gene, CDR3 DNA, CDR3 protein. The D gene is left open where the match is weak.

TRBJ2-3 | TRBV10-1 | TRBD1 | TGCGCCAGCAACAAGGGACAGCTCACAGATACGCAGTATTTT | CASNKGQLTDTQYF
TRBJ2-2 | TRBV11-2 | NA | TGTGCCAGCATTAGGAACAGGGCGGAAGCCGGGGAGCTGTTTTTT | CASIRNRAEAGELFF
TRBJ2-5 | TRBV5-4 | NA | TGTGCCAGCAGCCCAAGGACGGGACGGGTAGAGACCCAGTACTTC | CASSPRTGRVETQYF
TRBJ1-2 | TRBV5-1 | NA | TGCGCCAGCAGTCCCGACTTGGGTGGCTACACCTTC | CASSPDLGGYTF
TRBJ2-5 | TRBV18 | TRBD1 | TGTGCCAGCTCAAACGGCCCCGTCGGACAGGGGGTACAAGAGACCCAGTACTTC | CASSNGPVGQGVQETQYF
TRBJ1-5 | TRBV2 | TRBD1 | TGTGCCAGCAGTAAACAGGGGCTTGGGCAGCCCCAGCATTTT | CASSKQGLGQPQHF
TRBJ1-2 | TRBV28 | NA | TGTGCCAGCAGTTTAGGGGCAAATAACTATGGCTACACCTTC | CASSLGANNYGYTF
TRBJ2-3 | TRBV27 | TRBD1 | TGTGCCAGCAGTCCGCCCCGGGACAGGATAACAGATACGCAGTATTTT | CASSPPRDRITDTQYF
TRBJ2-7 | TRBV5-1 | TRBD2 | TGCGCCAGCAGCCCCGGGACTAGCGACCACGAGCAGTACTTC | CASSPGTSDHEQYF
TRBJ2-1 | TRBV11-2 | TRBD1 | TGTGCCAGCAGCTCCGGACAGGGATACAATGAGCAGTTCTTC | CASSSGQGYNEQFF
TRBJ2-3 | TRBV6-1 | NA | TGTGCCAGCAGTGAACCGCTGGGGCTGTATACGCAGTATTTT | CASSEPLGLYTQYF
TRBJ1-1 | TRBV6-5 | NA | TGTGCCAGCAGTTACTCGTACATCCTGAACACTGAAGCTTTCTTT | CASSYSYILNTEAFF
TRBJ1-2 | TRBV14 | NA | TGTGCCAGCAGCCCCCTTGGGGGGACCTATGGCTACACCTTC | CASSPLGGTYGYTF